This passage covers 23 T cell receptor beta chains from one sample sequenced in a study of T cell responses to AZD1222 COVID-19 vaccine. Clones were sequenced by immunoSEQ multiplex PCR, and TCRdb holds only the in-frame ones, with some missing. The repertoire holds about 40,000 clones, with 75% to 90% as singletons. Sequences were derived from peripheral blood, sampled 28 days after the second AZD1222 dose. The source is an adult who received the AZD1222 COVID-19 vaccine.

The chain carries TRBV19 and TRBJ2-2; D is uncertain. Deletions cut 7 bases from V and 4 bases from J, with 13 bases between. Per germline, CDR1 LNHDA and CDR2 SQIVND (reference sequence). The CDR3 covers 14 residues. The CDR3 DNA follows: TGTGCCAGTATCCCGCCCCGCGGCACCGGGGAGCTGTTTTTT. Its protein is CASIPPRGTGELFF.

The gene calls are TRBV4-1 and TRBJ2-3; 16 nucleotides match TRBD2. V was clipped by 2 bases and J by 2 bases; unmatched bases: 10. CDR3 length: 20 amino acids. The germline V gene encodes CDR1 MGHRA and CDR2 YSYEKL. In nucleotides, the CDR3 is TGCGCCAGCAGCCAATCGGGACTAGCGGGGGGGCCGTGGGACACAGATACGCAGTATTTT. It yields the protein CASSQSGLAGGPWDTDTQYF.

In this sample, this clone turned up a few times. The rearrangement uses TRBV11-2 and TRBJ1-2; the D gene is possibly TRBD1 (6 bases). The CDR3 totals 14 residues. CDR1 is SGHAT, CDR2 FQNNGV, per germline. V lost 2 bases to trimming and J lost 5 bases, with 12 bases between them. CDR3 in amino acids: CASSLPGALYGYTF. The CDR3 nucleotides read TGTGCCAGCAGCTTACCAGGGGCGCTTTATGGCTACACCTTC.

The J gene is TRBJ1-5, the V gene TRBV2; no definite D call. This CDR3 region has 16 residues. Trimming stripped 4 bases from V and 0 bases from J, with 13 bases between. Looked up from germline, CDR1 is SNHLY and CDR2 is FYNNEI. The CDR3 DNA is TGTGCCAGCAGTGGGGTCCGAGGAAATAGCAATCAGCCCCAGCATTTT. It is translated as CASSGVRGNSNQPQHF.

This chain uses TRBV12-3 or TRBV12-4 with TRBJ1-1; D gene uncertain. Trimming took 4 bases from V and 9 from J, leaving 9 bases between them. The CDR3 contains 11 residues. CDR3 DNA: TGTGCCAGCAGTTGGGCTTACCAAGCTTTCTTT. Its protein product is CASSWAYQAFF.

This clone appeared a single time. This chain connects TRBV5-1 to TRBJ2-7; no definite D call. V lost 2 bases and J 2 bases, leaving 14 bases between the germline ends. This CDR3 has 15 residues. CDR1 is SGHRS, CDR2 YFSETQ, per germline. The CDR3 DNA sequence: TGCGCCAGCAGCTTAACACCGTCAAAGACCTACGAGCAGTACTTC. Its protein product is CASSLTPSKTYEQYF.

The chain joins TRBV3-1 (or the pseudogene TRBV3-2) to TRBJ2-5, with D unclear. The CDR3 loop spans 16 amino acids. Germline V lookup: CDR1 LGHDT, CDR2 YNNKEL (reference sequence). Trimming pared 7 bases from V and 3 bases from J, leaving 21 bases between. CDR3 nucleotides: TGTGCCAGCACCAGGTGGGGTCGTGGGGTAAAAGAGACCCAGTACTTC. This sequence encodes CASTRWGRGVKETQYF.

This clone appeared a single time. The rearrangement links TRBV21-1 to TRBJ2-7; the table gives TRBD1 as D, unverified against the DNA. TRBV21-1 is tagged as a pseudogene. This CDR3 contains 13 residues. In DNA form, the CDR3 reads TGTGCCAGCAGGATCGCCAGGGGGTACGAGCAGTACTTC. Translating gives CASRIARGYEQYF.

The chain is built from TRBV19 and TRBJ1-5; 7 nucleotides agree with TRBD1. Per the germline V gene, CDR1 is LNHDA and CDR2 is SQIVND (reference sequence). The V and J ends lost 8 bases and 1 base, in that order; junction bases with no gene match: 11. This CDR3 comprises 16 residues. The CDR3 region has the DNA TGTGCCAGTGCTCGGGTCCCAGGGGGAAGCAATCAGCCCCAGCATTTT. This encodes CASARVPGGSNQPQHF.

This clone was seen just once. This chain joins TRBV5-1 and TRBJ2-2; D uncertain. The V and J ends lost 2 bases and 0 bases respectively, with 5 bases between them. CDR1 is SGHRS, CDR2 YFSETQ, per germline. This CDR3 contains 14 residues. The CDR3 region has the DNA TGCGCCAGCAGCTTCGGTGCGAACACCGGGGAGCTGTTTTTT. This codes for CASSFGANTGELFF.

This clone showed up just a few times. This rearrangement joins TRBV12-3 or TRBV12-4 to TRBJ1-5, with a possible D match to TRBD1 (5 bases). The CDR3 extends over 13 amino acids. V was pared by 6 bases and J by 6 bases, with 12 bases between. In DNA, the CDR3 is TGTGCCAGCAGCTCTGGGGACGGTCAGCCCCAGCATTTT. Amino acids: CASSSGDGQPQHF.

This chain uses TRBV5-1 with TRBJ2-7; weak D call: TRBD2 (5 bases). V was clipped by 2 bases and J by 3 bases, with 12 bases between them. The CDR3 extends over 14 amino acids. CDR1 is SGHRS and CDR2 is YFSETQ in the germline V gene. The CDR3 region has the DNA TGCGCCAGCAGCTTCTTGACCCGGGGCTACGAGCAGTACTTC. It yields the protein CASSFLTRGYEQYF. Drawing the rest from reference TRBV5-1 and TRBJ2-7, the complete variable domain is KAGVTQTPRYLIKTRGQQVTLSCSPISGHRSVSWYQQTPGQGLQFLFEYFSETQRNKGNFPGRFSGRQFSNSRSEMNVSTLELGDSALYLCASSFLTRGYEQYFGPGTRLTVT.

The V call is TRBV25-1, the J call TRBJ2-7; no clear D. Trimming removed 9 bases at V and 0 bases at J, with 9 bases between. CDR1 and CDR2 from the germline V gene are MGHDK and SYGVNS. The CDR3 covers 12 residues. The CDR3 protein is CASQVNSYEQYF. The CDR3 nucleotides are TGTGCCAGTCAAGTAAACTCCTACGAGCAGTACTTC.

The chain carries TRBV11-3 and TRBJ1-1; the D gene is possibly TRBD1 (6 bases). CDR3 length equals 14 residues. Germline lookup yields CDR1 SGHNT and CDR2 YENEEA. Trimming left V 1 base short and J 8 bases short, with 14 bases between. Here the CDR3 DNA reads TGTGCCAGCAGCTTAGGGTCGGGGGCCGGCGAAGCTTTCTTT. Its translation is CASSLGSGAGEAFF.

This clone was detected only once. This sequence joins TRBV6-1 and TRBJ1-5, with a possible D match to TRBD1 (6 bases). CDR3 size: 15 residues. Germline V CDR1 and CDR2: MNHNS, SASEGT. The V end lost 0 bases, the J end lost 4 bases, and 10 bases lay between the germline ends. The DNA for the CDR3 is TGTGCCAGCAGTGAAGCGGGGGGCTGGAATCAGCCCCAGCATTTT. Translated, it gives CASSEAGGWNQPQHF.

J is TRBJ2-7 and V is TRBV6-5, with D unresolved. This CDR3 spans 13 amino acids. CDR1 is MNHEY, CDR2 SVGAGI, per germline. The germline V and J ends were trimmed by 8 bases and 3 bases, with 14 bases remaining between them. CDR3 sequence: CASRNGRIYEQYF. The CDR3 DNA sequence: TGTGCCAGCCGAAACGGTCGGATCTACGAGCAGTACTTC.

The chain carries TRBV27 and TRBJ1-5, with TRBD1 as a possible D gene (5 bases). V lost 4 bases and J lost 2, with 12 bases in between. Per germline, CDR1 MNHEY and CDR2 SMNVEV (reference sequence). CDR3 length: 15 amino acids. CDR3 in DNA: TGTGCCAGCAGTTCGCAGGGCTTAGGCAATCAGCCCCAGCATTTT. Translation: CASSSQGLGNQPQHF.

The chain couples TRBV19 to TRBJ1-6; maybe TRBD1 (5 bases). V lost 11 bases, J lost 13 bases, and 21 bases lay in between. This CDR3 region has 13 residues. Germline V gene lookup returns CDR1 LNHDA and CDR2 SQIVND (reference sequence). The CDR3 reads CAGGVTGRSPLHF. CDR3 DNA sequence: TGTGCCGGGGGGGTCACAGGAAGATCGCCCCTCCACTTT.

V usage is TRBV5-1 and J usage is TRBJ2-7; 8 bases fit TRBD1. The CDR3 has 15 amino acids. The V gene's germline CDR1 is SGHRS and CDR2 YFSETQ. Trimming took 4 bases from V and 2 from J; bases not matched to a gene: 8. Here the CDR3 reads CASSPGTGETYEQYF. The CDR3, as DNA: TGCGCCAGCAGCCCCGGGACAGGAGAGACCTACGAGCAGTACTTC.

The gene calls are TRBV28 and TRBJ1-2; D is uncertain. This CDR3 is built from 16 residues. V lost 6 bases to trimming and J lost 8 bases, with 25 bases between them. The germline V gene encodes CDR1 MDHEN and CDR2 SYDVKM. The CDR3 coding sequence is TGTGCCAGCAGCGCCTCCCTGATTACTCCCACCAAAGGCTACACCTTC. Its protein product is CASSASLITPTKGYTF.

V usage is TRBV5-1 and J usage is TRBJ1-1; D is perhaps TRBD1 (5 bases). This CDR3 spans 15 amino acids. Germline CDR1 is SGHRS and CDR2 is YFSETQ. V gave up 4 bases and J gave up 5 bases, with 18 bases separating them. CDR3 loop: CASSEPGHVVTEAFF. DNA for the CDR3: TGCGCCAGCAGCGAACCTGGACACGTAGTTACTGAAGCTTTCTTT.

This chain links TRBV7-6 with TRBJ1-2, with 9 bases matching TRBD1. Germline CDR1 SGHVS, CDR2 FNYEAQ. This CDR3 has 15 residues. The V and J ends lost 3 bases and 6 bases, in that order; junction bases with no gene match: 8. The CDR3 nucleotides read TGTGCCAGCAGCTTGGGACAGGGAATCGTAGATGGCTACACCTTC. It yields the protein CASSLGQGIVDGYTF.

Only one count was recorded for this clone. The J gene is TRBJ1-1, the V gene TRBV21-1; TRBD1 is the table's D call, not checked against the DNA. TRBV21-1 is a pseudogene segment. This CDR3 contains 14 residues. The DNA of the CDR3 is TGTGCCAGCAGCGTACAGGGGAAGAACACTGAAGCTTTCTTT. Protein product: CASSVQGKNTEAFF.